This T cell receptor beta chain was captured by sequencing in a study of shared clonotypes between healthy human individuals. The investigators split CD4+ cells into a CD45RA+ naive subset and a CD45RA-negative memory subset. Per the germline V gene, CDR1 is SGHNT and CDR2 is YENEEA. Between the trimmed V and J ends, which lost 5 bases and 4 bases, there was a span of 24 bases. The CDR3 extends over 17 amino acids. Clones were read by immunoSEQ multiplex PCR, and TCRdb kept only the in-frame ones, dropping some. The sample shows about 180,000 clones, about 93% of them seen only once. V and J are TRBV11-3 and TRBJ2-7; D tentatively fits TRBD1 or TRBD2 (6 bases each). The sequencing sample was made of naive CD4+ T cells sorted from blood. Stated subset: CD45RA+ positively selected. The TCR was taken from a woman aged 30 to 39 in good health. The CDR3 spells CASSLRGEAGGSYEQYF. In DNA, the CDR3 is TGTGCCAGCAGCCTAAGGGGGGAGGCTGGCGGATCTTACGAGCAGTACTTC. Full variable domain (missing parts from reference TRBV11-3 and TRBJ2-7): EAGVVQSPRYKIIEKKQPVAFWCNPISGHNTLYWYLQNLGQGPELLIRYENEEAVDDSQLPKDRFSAERLKGVDSTLKIQPAELGDSAVYLCASSLRGEAGGSYEQYFGPGTRLTVT.